This T cell receptor (beta chain) was identified in a study of somatic mutations in cytotoxic T cells in rheumatoid arthritis. Study outcomes and limitations: An age-related increase in CD8+ clonality was seen in rheumatoid arthritis patients but not in healthy controls. A largest CD8+ clone above 20% of CD8+ cells occurred in about an eighth of the 65 patients.

Sequencing was performed with immunoSEQ multiplex PCR; in TCRdb, only in-frame clones are kept and a portion is missing. The repertoire has about 6,700 clones, about 75% of them found once; the top ten carry 35% to 40%. The germline V and J ends were trimmed by 4 bases and 1 base, with 15 bases remaining between them. CDR1 SGHNT and CDR2 YYREEE come from the germline V gene (reference sequence). The CDR3 runs to 15 residues. Women made up 55% of the healthy controls, who were blood donors with a median age of roughly 59 years (range roughly 21-70). On this clone: Its specificity is not known.

The sequenced material came from CD8+ T cells sorted from blood. The chain couples TRBV5-4 to TRBJ2-7; D is possibly TRBD1 (6 bases). This receptor was taken from a woman aged 55-69 years in good health. CDR3 bases: TGTGCCAGCAGCGACAGGCCGCTCCCTTCCTACGAGCAGTACTTC. As protein: CASSDRPLPSYEQYF. Complete variable domain (other parts from reference TRBV5-4 and TRBJ2-7): ETGVTQSPTHLIKTRGQQVTLRCSSQSGHNTVSWYQQALGQGPQFIFQYYREEENGRGNFPPRFSGLQFPNYSSELNVNALELDDSALYLCASSDRPLPSYEQYFGPGTRLTVT.